The clone carrying this TCR beta chain was observed a few times. No antigen is known for it. This sample was taken from a study of early T cells in non-severe SARS-CoV-2 infection. In the study overall: It was bulk RNA from unsorted whole blood that was sequenced, and the chains were unpaired.

Notes on the study in general: Comparison of clonotypes with VDJdb favored anti-spike CD8 responses while missing private and CD4 specificities.

Attachment of unique molecular identifiers to individual cDNA molecules was performed. TCRdb re-called the 5' RACE reads through MiXCR, storing one row per CDR3 protein. The sample has about 55,000 distinct CDR3 sequences; around 14% are singletons. The TCR originated in an adult who was a healthcare worker with PCR-confirmed SARS-CoV-2 infection or an uninfected control (not recorded which). Source: whole blood, taken at baseline.

The CDR3 reads CASNKQAGINEQFF. For the CDR3, the DNA is TGCGCCAGCAACAAACAAGCGGGAATCAATGAGCAGTTCTTC. V and J are TRBV5-1 and TRBJ2-1, with TRBD2 identical over 7 bases. Per germline, CDR1 SGHRS and CDR2 YFSETQ. V lost 6 bases and J lost 6; bases outside the gene matches: 9. The CDR3 runs 14 residues.